This T cell receptor beta chain stems from a study of T cell repertoires in cytomegalovirus infection. Background on the study: Indications of both CMV infection and matching HLA type were provided by public TCR beta signatures.

TCRdb recomputed calls from the reads with MiXCR, one row per CDR3 protein. Of 600,000 to 800,000 distinct CDR3 sequences in the sample, 20% to 25% were seen once. CDR3 length: 15 residues. The germline V gene encodes CDR1 MNHEY and CDR2 SVGAGI. This clonotype came up once. One end of the junction varies from germline; a read error may be responsible. This sequence originates from a human donor in good health (CMV status not recorded). Some clones in this sample may be carry-over from other donors' samples. This chain joins TRBV6-5 and TRBJ1-1, with D possibly TRBD1 on 6 matching bases. Sequenced: CD8+ T cells from PBMCs. The CDR3 spells CANSYSSTGNTEAFF. The CDR3 coding sequence is TGTGCCAACAGTTACTCGTCGACAGGGAACACTGAAGCTTTCTTT.